This TCR beta chain was obtained from a study of cytomegalovirus exposure and HLA in healthy donors. In its sample, this clone was seen once. This PCR relied on a set of 60 Vbeta primers and 13 Jbeta primers. Clones were read by immunoSEQ multiplex PCR, and TCRdb kept only the in-frame ones, dropping some. This repertoire shows under 140,000 clones, 79% found once; its top ten account for roughly 6%. The sequenced sample consisted of PBMCs. The source of this sequence is a man aged 30 to 45 in good health and CMV-seropositive.

The CDR3 DNA reads TGTGCCAGCAGCTTAGGGGGAGGAACTGAAGCTTTCTTT. Translating gives CASSLGGGTEAFF. This sequence joins TRBV7-9 and TRBJ1-1; D not resolved. The CDR3 is 13 amino acids. V was clipped by 1 base and J by 5 bases, with 8 bases between them. Germline CDR1 is SEHNR and CDR2 is FQNEAQ (reference sequence).